The rows below give T cell receptor beta chains drawn from one sample of a study of CD8+ T cells in alopecia areata. Some clones are missing from TCRdb's copy, which holds only in-frame ones; the method was immunoSEQ multiplex PCR. The sample has 150,000 to 200,000 clones, roughly 53% seen once. Sequencing was performed on CD8+ T cells sorted from blood, taken at week 24, from a patient treated with tofacitinib. The receptors stem from a human donor with alopecia areata. The CDR3 runs from the conserved cysteine through the conserved F or W. A D gene is named only where the DNA matches it firmly. Not all rows give a size; the values are once, few, many and, for expanded clones, a class.

.	.	TRBV7-9	TRBJ2-1	CASSPRDVEQFF	TGTGCCAGCAGCCCTCGGGACGTTGAGCAGTTCTTC
few	TRBD1	TRBV5-8	TRBJ2-2	CASSVGQANTGELFF	TGTGCCAGCAGCGTGGGACAGGCGAACACCGGGGAGCTGTTTTTT
.	.	TRBV4-1	TRBJ2-7	CASQGKLGEQYF	TGCGCCAGCCAGGGAAAATTGGGGGAGCAGTACTTC
.	TRBD1	TRBV18	TRBJ1-5	CASSPRDRDQPQHF	TGTGCCAGCTCACCAAGGGACAGGGATCAGCCCCAGCATTTT
many	.	TRBV30	TRBJ2-1	CAWASGYEQFF	TGTGCCTGGGCTTCGGGCTATGAGCAGTTCTTC
.	.	TRBV4-1	TRBJ1-2	CASSSDRGKGYTF	TGCGCCAGCAGCAGTGACCGGGGTAAGGGCTACACCTTC
.	.	TRBV30	TRBJ2-7	CAWRTGSSYEQYF	TGTGCCTGGAGAACAGGGAGCTCCTACGAGCAGTACTTC
.	.	TRBV6-5	TRBJ1-2	CASRHEGPDGYTF	TGTGCCAGCAGACACGAGGGTCCGGATGGCTACACCTTC
.	.	TRBV4-3	TRBJ1-2	CASSQDLGATYGYTF	TGCGCCAGCAGCCAAGATCTGGGTGCGACCTATGGCTACACCTTC
.	.	TRBV19	TRBJ1-5	CASSIGLGPGRPQHF	TGTGCCAGTAGTATTGGGCTGGGGCCTGGGCGGCCCCAGCATTTT
.	.	TRBV29-1	TRBJ2-7	CSVRFGRTYEQYF	TGCAGCGTCAGGTTTGGCAGGACCTACGAGCAGTACTTC